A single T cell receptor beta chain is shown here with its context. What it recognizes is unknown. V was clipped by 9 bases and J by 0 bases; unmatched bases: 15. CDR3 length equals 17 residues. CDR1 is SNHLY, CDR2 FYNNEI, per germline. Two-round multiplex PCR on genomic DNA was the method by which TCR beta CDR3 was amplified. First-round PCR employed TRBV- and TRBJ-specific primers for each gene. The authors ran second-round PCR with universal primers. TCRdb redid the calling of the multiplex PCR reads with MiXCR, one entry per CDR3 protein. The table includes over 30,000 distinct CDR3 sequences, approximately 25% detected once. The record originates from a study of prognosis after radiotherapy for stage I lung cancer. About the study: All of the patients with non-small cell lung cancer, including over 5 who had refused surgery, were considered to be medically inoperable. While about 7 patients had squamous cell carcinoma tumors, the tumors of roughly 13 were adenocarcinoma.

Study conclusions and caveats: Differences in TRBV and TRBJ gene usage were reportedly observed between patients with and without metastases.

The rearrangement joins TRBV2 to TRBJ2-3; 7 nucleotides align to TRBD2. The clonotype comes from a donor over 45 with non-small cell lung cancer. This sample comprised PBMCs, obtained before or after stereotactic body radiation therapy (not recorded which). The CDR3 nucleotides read TGTGCCAGATATACTCCCGGGACTATCGTTAGCACAGATACGCAGTATTTT. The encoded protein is CARYTPGTIVSTDTQYF. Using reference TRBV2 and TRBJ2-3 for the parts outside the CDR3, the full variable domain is EPEVTQTPSHQVTQMGQEVILRCVPISNHLYFYWYRQILGQKVEFLVSFYNNEISEKSEIFDDQFSVERPDGSNFTLKIRSTKLEDSAMYFCARYTPGTIVSTDTQYFGPGTRLTVL.